The T cell receptor beta chain under discussion was sequenced for a study of identical twins (dated by TCRdb to the mid-2010s). Background for the entire study: To test whether fetal clonotypes persist, the study used deep sequencing on TCR alpha and beta repertoires from monozygotic twins, unrelated adults of various ages, and cord blood. To rule out contamination, replicate twin experiments were performed at different times with different library preparation protocols.

Of note for this clonotype: The target of this receptor is not known. It has no much larger one-base neighbor in the sample; base qualities were not kept.

The germline V gene gives CDR1 as SGHRS and CDR2 as YFSETQ. V and J lose 0 bases and 4 bases, and a span of 11 bases separates them. Reading from cysteine to phenylalanine, the CDR3 counts 15 amino acids. Solely the CDR3 DNA is kept, with 45 bases framed from the first base. Beyond this particular receptor, the publication reports: Fewer insertions were carried by abundant cord blood beta clonotypes; a weaker similar trend was observed in young adult naive repertoires, while no such trend was observed in memory repertoires. Conclusions relied on cross-sectional statistical analysis, since the same donors could not be followed over many years. Zero-insertion analyses could be partly confounded by invariant T cells such as MAIT and iNKT, though diverse VJ usage argued against such confounding for most clonotypes. Compared with coincidental sharing between unrelated individuals, out-of-frame TCR alpha sequences shared between twins had an excess of sequences with low generation probability. In beta out-of-frame sequences, excess twin sharing was weaker, because having fewer shared sequences lowered the signal-to-noise ratio. In monozygotic twins, out-of-frame TCR alpha sharing was systematically underestimated by recombination models, although the models agreed with sharing between unrelated individuals.

Library construction relied on 5' RACE. Instrument on record: Illumina HiSeq 2000. Template switching introduced a universal primer binding site; the final cDNA contained a unique molecular identifier, enabling accurate counting of TCR cDNA molecules. Specific primers in the conserved constant-segment region were used to synthesize first-strand cDNA for TCR alpha and beta chains. Each cDNA library was double barcoded, with a SMART-Mk sample barcode plus Illumina barcodes, to control for contamination. TruSeq adapter sequences along with Illumina sample barcodes were introduced in two successive PCR steps. The Illumina HiSeq platform was used with custom primers to sequence TCR alpha and beta cDNA libraries. The authors processed their data as follows. Raw reads were processed with MiGEC to extract unique molecular identifiers, and MiXCR was used to determine CDR3 positions. Recombination models were inferred per individual with the repgenHMM and IGoR tools using an EM algorithm. The analysis of shared clonotypes was done with the tcR package in R, with sharing normalized by the product of cloneset sizes. Out-of-frame nonproductive sequences were analyzed to study raw recombination free of thymic and clonal selection effects. TCRdb cleaned the public reads at Q25 with fastp, built clones with MiXCR and kept in-frame beta chains. Merged by CDR3 protein, the rows form single entries marked with the most common genes and DNA. The V and J calls here are based on TCRdb, not the publication. The sample has fewer than 550,000 distinct CDR3 sequences on record, roughly 15% of them singletons. The ten largest account for 0.44% of the sample.

All donors were healthy Caucasians. Three pairs of female monozygotic twins, all aged roughly 18 to 29 years, were included in the twin cohort. Positive isolation kits from Invitrogen were used to isolate the CD4+ and CD8+ T cell populations. Separately, the same data were catalogued under a study of yellow fever vaccine responses in identical twins. The second study reports: The authors reported that the T cell response to vaccination in identical twins appeared partly convergent and partly personalized. In the study, vaccine-responding T cell clones were precisely tracked in identical twins.

The sample taken for sequencing was CD4+ T cells sorted from blood. Recombination connected TRBV5-1 to TRBJ2-1, with the D gene call left open. The clonotype originates from a woman aged 18-30 years in good health. In nucleotide form, the sequence is TGCGCCAGCAGCTTGGGACCGGGCGGATACAATGAGCAGTTCTTC. Its product reads: CASSLGPGGYNEQFF.